The clone carrying this T cell receptor (beta chain) turned up a few times. The antigen is unknown. Per the germline V gene, CDR1 is SQVTM and CDR2 is ANQGSEA. V lost 4 bases to trimming and J lost 4 bases, with 14 bases between them. The CDR3 length is 14 residues. The sample belongs to a study of T cell responses to AZD1222 COVID-19 vaccine. Study-wide results and caveats: Baseline serology detected seropositivity in only 5 or 6 AZD1222 recipients. Repertoire sampling happened only post peak T cell response. Mapped onto spike, vaccine-associated CD4 TCRs spanned it and were dominant at 160-218 and 743-854.

Data came from immunoSEQ multiplex PCR; TCRdb stores just in-frame clones and leaves some out. The sample records under 150,000 clones, roughly 91% being singletons. This chain links TRBV29-1 with TRBJ2-1; D is perhaps TRBD2 (6 bases). The sequences come from peripheral blood, collected on day 0 of MenACWY control vaccination. This sequence was found in an adult in good health. The CDR3 here is CSVVLAGPYNEQFF. CDR3 sequence (DNA): TGCAGCGTTGTGTTGGCGGGACCATACAATGAGCAGTTCTTC.